These 16 T cell receptor beta chains originate from one sample sequenced in a study of blood T cell repertoires in COVID-19. TCRdb keeps only in-frame clones here, not all; method: immunoSEQ multiplex PCR. The table has nearly 250,000 clones, 86% seen once. Sequences were obtained from peripheral blood. The receptors stem from an elderly woman with COVID-19, enrolled during active disease.

The chain has TRBV29-1 and TRBJ1-2; 10 bases are a match to TRBD1. In germline, CDR1 is SQVTM, CDR2 ANQGSEA. V was clipped by 7 bases and J by 8 bases; unmatched bases: 7. The CDR3 runs to 12 residues. CDR3 amino acids: CSAETGGRGYTF. CDR3 sequence (DNA): TGCAGCGCCGAGACAGGGGGCCGGGGCTACACCTTC.

The chain uses TRBV24-1 and TRBJ2-1; 9 bases are shared with TRBD2. The ends lost 3 bases at V and 3 bases at J; junction bases unmatched: 11. CDR1 is KGHDR and CDR2 is SFDVKD in the germline V gene. The CDR3 totals 18 residues. The CDR3 spells CATSDAAGGPIDYNEQFF. CDR3 nucleotides: TGTGCCACCAGTGATGCTGCGGGGGGGCCTATTGACTACAATGAGCAGTTCTTC.

The chain uses TRBV7-2 and TRBJ1-1; D gene unclear. The CDR3 totals 12 residues. V shed 1 base and J shed 10 bases, with 10 bases lying between them. Per germline, CDR1 SGHTA and CDR2 FQGNSA. The CDR3 DNA sequence: TGTGCCAGCAGCTTAGACTCGAGCCGAGCTTTCTTT. Its translation: CASSLDSSRAFF.

V usage is TRBV18 and J usage is TRBJ2-1, with 7 bases that match TRBD1. Germline CDR1 is KGHSH and CDR2 is LQKENI. The CDR3 is 14 amino acids. J lost 12 bases, V lost 0 bases, and 8 bases had no gene match. The CDR3, as DNA: TGTGCCAGCTCACCACCGACAGGGAATAGTGGGCAGTTCTTC. Its translation: CASSPPTGNSGQFF.

The chain carries TRBV24-1 and TRBJ2-2, with D unresolved. The germline V and J ends were trimmed by 2 bases and 7 bases, with 10 bases remaining between them. The CDR3 totals 14 residues. The germline CDR1 and CDR2 sequences are KGHDR and SFDVKD. This chain's CDR3 is CATSDSPRGGELFF. Here the CDR3 DNA reads TGTGCCACCAGTGATTCACCCCGAGGCGGGGAGCTGTTTTTT.

The gene calls are TRBV3-1 (or the pseudogene TRBV3-2) and TRBJ1-1, with D tentatively TRBD1 (5 bases). With 3 bases removed from V and 6 bases from J, the gap between germline ends came to 8 bases. The CDR3 has 12 residues. Germline lookup yields CDR1 LGHDT and CDR2 YNNKEL (reference sequence). The CDR3 region has the DNA TGTGCCAGCAGCCAGGGGGAGGCTGAAGCTTTCTTT. It is translated as CASSQGEAEAFF.

About this clone itself: Other DNA sequences in the sample encode the same CDR3. The genes are TRBV5-1 and TRBJ2-3, with 11 positions matching TRBD2. The CDR3 sequence is 16 residues long. From germline, CDR1 is SGHRS and CDR2 YFSETQ. The trim removed 0 bases at V and 2 bases at J, leaving 2 bases unmatched. The CDR3 is CASSLGLAGTTDTQYF. DNA for the CDR3: TGCGCCAGCAGCTTGGGACTAGCGGGGACCACAGATACGCAGTATTTT. The variable domain in full, completed from reference TRBV5-1 and TRBJ2-3, reads KAGVTQTPRYLIKTRGQQVTLSCSPISGHRSVSWYQQTPGQGLQFLFEYFSETQRNKGNFPGRFSGRQFSNSRSEMNVSTLELGDSALYLCASSLGLAGTTDTQYFGPGTRLTVL.

The genes are TRBV28 and TRBJ1-5; unclear D gene. The V end lost 2 bases, the J end lost 3 bases, and 8 bases lay between the germline ends. The CDR3 runs to 14 residues. CDR1 is MDHEN and CDR2 is SYDVKM in the germline V gene. The CDR3 region has the DNA TGTGCCAGCAGTTTAACTGCTTACAATCAGCCCCAGCATTTT. Translated, it gives CASSLTAYNQPQHF.

The chain is built from TRBV24-1 and TRBJ2-1; TRBD1 matches at 10 bases. In germline, CDR1 is KGHDR, CDR2 SFDVKD. The CDR3 loop spans 16 amino acids. Trimming at V came to 4 bases and at J to 6 bases, leaving 8 bases not matched to a gene. The CDR3 coding sequence is TGTGCCACCAGTGACCGGGGACAGGGGAACGGCAATGAGCAGTTCTTC. Encoded protein: CATSDRGQGNGNEQFF.

This sequence joins TRBV5-5 and TRBJ1-1, with D possibly matching TRBD1 (5 bases). The CDR3 is 14 amino acids. Trimming took off 4 bases at V and 1 base at J, with 11 bases between the two ends. Germline V gene lookup returns CDR1 SGHKS and CDR2 YYEKEE (reference sequence). CDR3: CASSPVGGNTEAFF. DNA of the CDR3: TGTGCCAGCAGCCCCGTGGGGGGGAACACTGAAGCTTTCTTT.

This chain uses TRBV2 with TRBJ1-6, with 7 nucleotides matching TRBD1. The CDR3 runs to 13 residues. Germline V gene data show CDR1 as SNHLY and CDR2 as FYNNEI. The trim removed 5 bases at V and 10 bases at J, leaving 5 bases unmatched. The CDR3 sequence is CASSFDRVSPLHF. CDR3 sequence (DNA): TGTGCCAGCAGTTTTGACAGGGTCTCACCCCTCCACTTT.

The chain combines TRBV18 with TRBJ2-2; no firm D call. This CDR3 has 15 amino acids. Looked up from germline, CDR1 is KGHSH and CDR2 is LQKENI. Trimming pared 1 base from V and 2 bases from J, leaving 8 bases between. The chain's CDR3 is CASSPRQINTGELFF. CDR3 DNA: TGTGCCAGCTCACCACGTCAGATAAACACCGGGGAGCTGTTTTTT.

This clone was counted once. The chain has TRBV29-1 and TRBJ2-4; 7 positions match TRBD1. Germline lookup yields CDR1 SQVTM and CDR2 ANQGSEA. V lost 5 bases and J lost 5; bases outside the gene matches: 6. The CDR3 sequence is 13 residues long. CDR3 bases: TGCAGCGTTACCCCGGGACAGCAAAACATTCAGTACTTC. Amino acid sequence: CSVTPGQQNIQYF. The whole variable domain, remainder taken from reference TRBV29-1 and TRBJ2-4, is SAVISQKPSRDICQRGTSLTIQCQVDSQVTMMFWYRQQPGQSLTLIATANQGSEATYESGFVIDKFPISRPNLTFSTLTVSNMSPEDSSIYLCSVTPGQQNIQYFGAGTRLSVL.

CDR3 sequence reads: CASRPGQGFEQPQHF. CDR3 nucleotides: TGTGCCAGTAGGCCGGGACAGGGCTTTGAACAGCCCCAGCATTTT. The chain carries TRBV19 and TRBJ1-5; 9 nucleotides align to TRBD1. Per germline, CDR1 LNHDA and CDR2 SQIVND (reference sequence). This CDR3 has 15 residues. V was pared by 6 bases and J by 7 bases, with 10 bases of the junction left unmatched.

The chain employs TRBV28 and TRBJ1-1; 11 nucleotides line up with TRBD1. J was trimmed by 4 bases and V by 6 bases; bases with no gene match: 4. CDR1 MDHEN and CDR2 SYDVKM come from the germline V gene. This CDR3 spans 14 amino acids. CDR3 loop: CASRGTGGSTEAFF. The CDR3 DNA reads TGTGCCAGCAGGGGGACAGGGGGGTCCACTGAAGCTTTCTTT.

The chain joins TRBV5-1 to TRBJ1-1; D remains ambiguous. The CDR3 is 13 amino acids. CDR1 and CDR2 (germline): SGHRS, YFSETQ. Trimming removed 1 base at V and 1 base at J, with 5 bases between. CDR3 loop: CASSLLANTEAFF. As DNA, the CDR3 is TGCGCCAGCAGCTTGTTGGCGAACACTGAAGCTTTCTTT.